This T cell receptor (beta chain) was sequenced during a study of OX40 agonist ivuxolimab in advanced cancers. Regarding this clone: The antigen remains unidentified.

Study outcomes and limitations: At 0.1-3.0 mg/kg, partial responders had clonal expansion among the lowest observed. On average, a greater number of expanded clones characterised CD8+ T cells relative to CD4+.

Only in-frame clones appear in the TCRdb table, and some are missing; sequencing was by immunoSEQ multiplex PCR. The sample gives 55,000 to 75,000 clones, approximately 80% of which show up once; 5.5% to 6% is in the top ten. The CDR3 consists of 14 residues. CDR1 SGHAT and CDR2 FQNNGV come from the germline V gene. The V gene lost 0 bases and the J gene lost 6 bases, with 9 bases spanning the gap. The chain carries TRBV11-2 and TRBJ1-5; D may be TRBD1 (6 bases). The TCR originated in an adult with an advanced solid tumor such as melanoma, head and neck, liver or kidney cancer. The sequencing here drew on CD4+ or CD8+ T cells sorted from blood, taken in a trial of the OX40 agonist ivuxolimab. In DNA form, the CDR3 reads TGTGCCAGCAGCTTAGACAGGGGACTTCAGCCCCAGCATTTT. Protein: CASSLDRGLQPQHF.